The following is a T cell receptor (beta chain) sequence with its context. TCRdb's table, derived via immunoSEQ multiplex PCR, lists solely in-frame clones and lacks some. The data show some 110,000 clones, roughly 72% seen once. These data are taken from a study of blood T cell repertoires in COVID-19. At the level of the study: Sources were T cells, B-cell-depleted T cells, or PBMCs; the material itself was cDNA or gDNA.

V lost 6 bases and J lost 6; bases outside the gene matches: 11. CDR3 length: 15 residues. Germline CDR1 reads MDHEN; CDR2 reads SYDVKM. Sequenced sample: peripheral blood. The genes are TRBV28 and TRBJ2-7; TRBD2 agrees at 10 bases. The receptor's source is a man of 80 years or more with COVID-19, enrolled during active disease. CDR3 in amino acids: CASSRVAGGLSEQYF. DNA for the CDR3: TGTGCCAGCAGCAGGGTAGCGGGAGGTCTCTCCGAGCAGTACTTC.